This TCR beta chain appears in the sequencing data of a study of T-cell memory formation after mild COVID-19. CDR3 length: 13 residues. Looked up from germline, CDR1 is DFQATT and CDR2 is SNEGSKA (reference sequence). With 4 bases removed from V and 0 bases from J, the gap between germline ends came to 6 bases. The TCR alpha and TCR beta cDNA libraries, bearing sample barcodes and UMIs, were generated by 5'RACE using constant-segment primers. One entry per CDR3 protein results from TCRdb running MiXCR on the 5' RACE reads. The sample includes more than 150,000 distinct CDR3 sequences, under 20% of them seen just once. Findings and limits, study-wide: Day 15 to 85 contracting clones showed balanced CD4/CD8; day 15 to 37 expanders favored CD4+.

This clonotype appeared many times. The target antigen is unknown. The sequence came from a man aged 18 to 29 who had mild COVID-19 (a few samples of this study predate the infection). Cell type and time point are not known. The rearrangement joins TRBV20-1 to TRBJ1-4, with D maybe TRBD1 (6 bases). The sequenced material came from PBMCs or a T cell subset sorted from them (not recorded which). The CDR3 sequence is CSATGATNEKLFF. The CDR3 DNA is TGCAGTGCTACAGGGGCAACTAATGAAAAACTGTTTTTT.